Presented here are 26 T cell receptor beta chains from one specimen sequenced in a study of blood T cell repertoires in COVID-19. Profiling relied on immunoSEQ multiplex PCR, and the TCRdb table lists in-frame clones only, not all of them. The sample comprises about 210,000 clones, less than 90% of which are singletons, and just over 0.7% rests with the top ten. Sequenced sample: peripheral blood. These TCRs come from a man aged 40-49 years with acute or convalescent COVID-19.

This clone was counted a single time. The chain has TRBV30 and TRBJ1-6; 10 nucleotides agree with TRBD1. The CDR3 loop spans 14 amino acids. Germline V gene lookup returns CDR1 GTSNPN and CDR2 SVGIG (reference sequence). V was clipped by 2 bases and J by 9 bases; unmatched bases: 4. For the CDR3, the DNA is TGTGCCTGGAGTTGGACAGGGGGAGGTTCACCCCTCCACTTT. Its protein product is CAWSWTGGGSPLHF.

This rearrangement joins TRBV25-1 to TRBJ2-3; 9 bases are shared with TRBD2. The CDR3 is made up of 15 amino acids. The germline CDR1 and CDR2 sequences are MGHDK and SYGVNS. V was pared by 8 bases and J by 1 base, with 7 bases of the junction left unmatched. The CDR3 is CASSASGKGTDTQYF. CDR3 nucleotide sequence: TGTGCCAGCTCCGCTAGCGGGAAAGGCACAGATACGCAGTATTTT.

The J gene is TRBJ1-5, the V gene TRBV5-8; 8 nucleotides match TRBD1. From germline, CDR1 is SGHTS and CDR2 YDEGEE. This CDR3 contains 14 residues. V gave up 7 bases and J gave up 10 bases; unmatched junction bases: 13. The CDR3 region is CASPNYRGEKPQHF. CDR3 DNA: TGTGCCAGCCCGAACTACAGGGGGGAAAAACCCCAGCATTTT. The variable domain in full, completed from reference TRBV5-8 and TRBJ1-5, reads EAGVTQSPTHLIKTRGQQATLRCSPISGHTSVYWYQQALGLGLQFLLWYDEGEERNRGNFPPRFSGRQFPNYSSELNVNALELEDSALYLCASPNYRGEKPQHFGDGTRLSIL.

CDR3 sequence: CASSLAEGARNEQFF. CDR3 in DNA: TGTGCCAGCAGTCTGGCGGAAGGGGCTCGGAATGAGCAGTTCTTC. V usage is TRBV5-4 and J usage is TRBJ2-1; tentative D call: TRBD1 (5 bases). V lost 5 bases to trimming and J lost 7 bases, with 19 bases between them. Germline values: CDR1 SGHNT, CDR2 YYREEE (reference sequence). There are 15 residues in the CDR3.

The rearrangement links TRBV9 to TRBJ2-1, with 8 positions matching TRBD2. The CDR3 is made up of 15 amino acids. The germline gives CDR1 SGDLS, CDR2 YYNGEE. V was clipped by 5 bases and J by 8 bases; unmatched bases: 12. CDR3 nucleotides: TGTGCCAGCAGTGCTCCGGGAGGGAGTGGCGATGAGCAGTTCTTC. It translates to CASSAPGGSGDEQFF.

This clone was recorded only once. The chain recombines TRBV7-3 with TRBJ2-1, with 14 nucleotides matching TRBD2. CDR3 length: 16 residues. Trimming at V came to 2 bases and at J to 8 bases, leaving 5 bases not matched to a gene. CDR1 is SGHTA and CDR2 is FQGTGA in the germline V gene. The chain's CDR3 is CASSLGRTSGRYEQFF. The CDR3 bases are TGTGCCAGCAGCTTAGGGAGGACTAGCGGGAGGTATGAGCAGTTCTTC. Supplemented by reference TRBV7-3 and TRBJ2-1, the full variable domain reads GAGVSQTPSNKVTEKGKYVELRCDPISGHTALYWYRQSLGQGPEFLIYFQGTGAADDSGLPNDRFFAVRPEGSVSTLKIQRTERGDSAVYLCASSLGRTSGRYEQFFGPGTRLTVL.

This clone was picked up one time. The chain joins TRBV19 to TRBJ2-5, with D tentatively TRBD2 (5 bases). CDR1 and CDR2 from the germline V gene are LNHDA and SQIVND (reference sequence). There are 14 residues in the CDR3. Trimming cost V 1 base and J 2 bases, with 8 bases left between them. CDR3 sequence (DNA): TGTGCCAGTAGTATAGGGGGAGTACAAGAGACCCAGTACTTC. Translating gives CASSIGGVQETQYF.

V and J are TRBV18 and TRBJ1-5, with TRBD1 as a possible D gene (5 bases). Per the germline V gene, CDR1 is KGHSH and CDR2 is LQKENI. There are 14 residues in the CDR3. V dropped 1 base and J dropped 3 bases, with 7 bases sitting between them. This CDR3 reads CASSPQGYNQPQHF. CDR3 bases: TGTGCCAGCTCACCACAGGGGTACAATCAGCCCCAGCATTTT.

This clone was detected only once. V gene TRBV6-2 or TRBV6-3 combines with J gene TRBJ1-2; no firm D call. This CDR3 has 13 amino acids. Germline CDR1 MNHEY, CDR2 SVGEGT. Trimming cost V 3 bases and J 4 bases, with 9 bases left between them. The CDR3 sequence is CASSYIEPYGYTF. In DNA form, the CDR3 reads TGTGCCAGCAGTTATATAGAGCCCTATGGCTACACCTTC.

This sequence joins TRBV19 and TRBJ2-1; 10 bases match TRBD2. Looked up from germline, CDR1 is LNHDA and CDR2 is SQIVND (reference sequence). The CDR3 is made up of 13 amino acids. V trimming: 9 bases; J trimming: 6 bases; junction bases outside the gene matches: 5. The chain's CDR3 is CASRTSGGNEQFF. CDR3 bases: TGTGCCAGCAGGACTAGCGGTGGCAATGAGCAGTTCTTC. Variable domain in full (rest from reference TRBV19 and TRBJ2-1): DGGITQSPKYLFRKEGQNVTLSCEQNLNHDAMYWYRQDPGQGLRLIYYSQIVNDFQKGDIAEGYSVSREKKESFPLTVTSAQKNPTAFYLCASRTSGGNEQFFGPGTRLTVL.

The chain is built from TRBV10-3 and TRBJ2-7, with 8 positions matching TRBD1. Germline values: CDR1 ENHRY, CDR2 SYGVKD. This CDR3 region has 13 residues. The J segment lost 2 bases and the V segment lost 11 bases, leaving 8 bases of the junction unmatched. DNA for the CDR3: TGTGCCTCTATGACAGGGGCGACCTACGAGCAGTACTTC. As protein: CASMTGATYEQYF.

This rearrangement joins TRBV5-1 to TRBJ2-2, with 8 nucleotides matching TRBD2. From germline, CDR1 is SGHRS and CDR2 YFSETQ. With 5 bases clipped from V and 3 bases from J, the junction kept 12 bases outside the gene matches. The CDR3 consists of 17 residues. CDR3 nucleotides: TGCGCCAGCAGGTCGAGCGGGAGTAAGGTGTACACCGGGGAGCTGTTTTTT. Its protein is CASRSSGSKVYTGELFF.

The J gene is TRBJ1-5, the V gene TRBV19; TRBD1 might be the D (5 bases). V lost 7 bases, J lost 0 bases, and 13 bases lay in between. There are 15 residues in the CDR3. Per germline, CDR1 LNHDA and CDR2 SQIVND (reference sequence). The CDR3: CASIQGLHSNQPQHF. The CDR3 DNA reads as TGTGCCAGTATCCAGGGCCTTCATAGCAATCAGCCCCAGCATTTT.

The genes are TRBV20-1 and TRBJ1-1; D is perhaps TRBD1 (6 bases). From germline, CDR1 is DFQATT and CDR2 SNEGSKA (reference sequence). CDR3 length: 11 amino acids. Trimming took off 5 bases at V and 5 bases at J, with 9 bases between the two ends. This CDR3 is CSAEGGTEAFF. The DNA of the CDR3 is TGCAGTGCTGAGGGGGGGACTGAAGCTTTCTTT.

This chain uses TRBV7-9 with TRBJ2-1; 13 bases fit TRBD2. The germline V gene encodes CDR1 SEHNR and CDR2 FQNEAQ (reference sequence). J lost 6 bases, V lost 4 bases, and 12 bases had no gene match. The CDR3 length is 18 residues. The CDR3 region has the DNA TGTGCCAGCAGCTCCCGTGGACTAGCGGGGGAGCCGCGCAATGAGCAGTTCTTC. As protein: CASSSRGLAGEPRNEQFF.

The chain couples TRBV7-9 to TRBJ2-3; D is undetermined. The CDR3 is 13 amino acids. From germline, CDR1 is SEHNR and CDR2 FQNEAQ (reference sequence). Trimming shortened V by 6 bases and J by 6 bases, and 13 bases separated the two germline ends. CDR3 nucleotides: TGTGCCAGCAGAATTAGTGGGCAGGATACGCAGTATTTT. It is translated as CASRISGQDTQYF.

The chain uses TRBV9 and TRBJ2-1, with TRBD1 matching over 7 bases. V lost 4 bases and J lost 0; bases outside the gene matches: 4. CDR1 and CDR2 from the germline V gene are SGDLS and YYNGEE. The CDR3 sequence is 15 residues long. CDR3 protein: CASSPRDSSYNEQFF. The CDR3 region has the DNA TGTGCCAGCAGCCCCCGGGACAGCTCCTACAATGAGCAGTTCTTC.

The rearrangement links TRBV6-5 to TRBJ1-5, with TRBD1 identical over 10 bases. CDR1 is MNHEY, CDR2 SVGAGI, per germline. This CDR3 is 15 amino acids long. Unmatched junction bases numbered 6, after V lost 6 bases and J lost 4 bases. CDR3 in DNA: TGTGCCAGCAGCGCGGACAGGGGGTATAATCAGCCCCAGCATTTT. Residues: CASSADRGYNQPQHF.

The CDR3 nucleotides read TGCGCCAGCAGCCCGAGGACAGGGTCAGTAGGAACTGAAGCTTTCTTT. Its translation is CASSPRTGSVGTEAFF. This sequence joins TRBV5-1 and TRBJ1-1; 8 bases are a match to TRBD1. The V and J ends lost 4 bases and 5 bases, in that order; junction bases with no gene match: 13. The CDR3 runs to 16 residues. CDR1 is SGHRS, CDR2 YFSETQ, per germline.

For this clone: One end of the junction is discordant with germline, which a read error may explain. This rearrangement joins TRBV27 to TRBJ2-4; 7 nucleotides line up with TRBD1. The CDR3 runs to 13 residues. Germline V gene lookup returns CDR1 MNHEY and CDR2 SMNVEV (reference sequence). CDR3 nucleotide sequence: TGTGCCAGCCGCTTGGCCTGGGGACAGTTTGAACACTTC. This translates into CASRLAWGQFEHF.

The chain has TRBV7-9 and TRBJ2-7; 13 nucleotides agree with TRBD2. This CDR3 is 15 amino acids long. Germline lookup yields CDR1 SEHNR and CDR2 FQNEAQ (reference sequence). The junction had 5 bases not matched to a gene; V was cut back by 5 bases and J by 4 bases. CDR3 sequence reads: CASSITSGGAYEQYF. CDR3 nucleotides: TGTGCCAGCAGCATCACTAGCGGGGGGGCGTACGAGCAGTACTTC.

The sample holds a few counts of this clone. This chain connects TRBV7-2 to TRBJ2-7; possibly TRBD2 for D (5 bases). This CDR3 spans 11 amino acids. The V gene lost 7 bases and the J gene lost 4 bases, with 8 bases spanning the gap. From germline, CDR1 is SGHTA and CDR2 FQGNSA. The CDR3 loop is CASTQRYEQYF. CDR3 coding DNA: TGTGCCAGCACGCAGCGGTACGAGCAGTACTTC.

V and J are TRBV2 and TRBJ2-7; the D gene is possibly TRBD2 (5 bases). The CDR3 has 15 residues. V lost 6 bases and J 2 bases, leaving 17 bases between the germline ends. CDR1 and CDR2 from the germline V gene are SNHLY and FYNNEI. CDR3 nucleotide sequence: TGTGCCAGCAGCTTGACTGGAGGTCCGACCTACGAGCAGTACTTC. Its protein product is CASSLTGGPTYEQYF.

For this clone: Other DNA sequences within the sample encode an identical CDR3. CDR3: CASSVSRNPTDTQYF. The CDR3 DNA reads TGTGCCAGCAGCGTATCGCGGAACCCGACAGATACGCAGTATTTT. The genes are TRBV9 and TRBJ2-3, with no clear D. The V end was cut by 1 base, the J end by 3 bases, with 12 bases between. The germline V gene encodes CDR1 SGDLS and CDR2 YYNGEE. CDR3 length: 15 residues.

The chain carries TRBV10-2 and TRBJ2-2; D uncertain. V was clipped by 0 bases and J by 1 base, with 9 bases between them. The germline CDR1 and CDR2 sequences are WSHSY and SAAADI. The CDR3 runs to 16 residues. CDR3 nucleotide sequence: TGCGCCAGCAGTGAGTCCCCGGAGAGGAACACCGGGGAGCTGTTTTTT. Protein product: CASSESPERNTGELFF.

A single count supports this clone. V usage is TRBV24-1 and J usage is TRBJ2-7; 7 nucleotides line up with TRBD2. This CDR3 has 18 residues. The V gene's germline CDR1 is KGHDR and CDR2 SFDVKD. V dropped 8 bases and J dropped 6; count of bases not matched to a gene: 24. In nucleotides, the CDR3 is TGTGCCACCATTCCGGGACTACAGCCTACCCCGAAAGTTTGCGAGCAGTACTTC. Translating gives CATIPGLQPTPKVCEQYF.